A selection of T cell receptor beta chains follows, all from one sample in a study of cytomegalovirus exposure and HLA in healthy donors. The repertoire was sequenced with immunoSEQ multiplex PCR; TCRdb's copy has only in-frame clones and lacks some. The data hold around 200,000 clones, with about two thirds observed a single time. Specimen: PBMCs. The receptors originated from a man aged 40-49 years in good health and CMV-seropositive. CDR3s include the opening cysteine and the closing phenylalanine or tryptophan. The order of the fields is V gene, J gene, CDR3 protein.

V gene: TRBV9; J gene: TRBJ1-6; CDR3 protein: CASSWGGKVENSPLHF
V gene: TRBV6-5; J gene: TRBJ1-1; CDR3 protein: CASTLSPSITEAFF
V gene: TRBV7-2; J gene: TRBJ2-6; CDR3 protein: CASSQTGSGANVLTF
V gene: TRBV5-4; J gene: TRBJ1-4; CDR3 protein: CASSQSGQGDEKLFF
V gene: TRBV7-2; J gene: TRBJ2-3; CDR3 protein: CASSLGLAGTDTQYF
V gene: TRBV10-3; J gene: TRBJ1-5; CDR3 protein: CAISEADLSNQPQHF
V gene: TRBV28; J gene: TRBJ1-5; CDR3 protein: CASSFRGPNQPQHF
V gene: TRBV5-5; J gene: TRBJ1-5; CDR3 protein: CASSLGGSVSNQPQHF
V gene: TRBV5-6; J gene: TRBJ2-7; CDR3 protein: CASSWGGDEQYF
V gene: TRBV7-6; J gene: TRBJ2-5; CDR3 protein: CASSLAEKTQYF
V gene: TRBV28; J gene: TRBJ1-2; CDR3 protein: CASSPRWGGSSHSYTF
V gene: TRBV19; J gene: TRBJ1-5; CDR3 protein: CASSIGSGNQPQHF
V gene: TRBV29-1; J gene: TRBJ2-7; CDR3 protein: CSVEVGSGGFYEQYF
V gene: TRBV5-1; J gene: TRBJ1-1; CDR3 protein: CASSSPGQSPEAFF
V gene: TRBV2; J gene: TRBJ1-4; CDR3 protein: CATRPTVTNEKLFF
V gene: TRBV10-3; J gene: TRBJ2-2; CDR3 protein: CAIKKTGTSGELFF
V gene: TRBV5-1; J gene: TRBJ2-1; CDR3 protein: CASSLEASGGSTGYNEQFF
V gene: TRBV9; J gene: TRBJ2-3; CDR3 protein: CASSVLGGLTDTQYF
V gene: TRBV5-1; J gene: TRBJ2-7; CDR3 protein: CASSLWAGSYEQYF
V gene: TRBV27; J gene: TRBJ1-5; CDR3 protein: CASSLRTPRGNQPQHF
V gene: TRBV10-3; J gene: TRBJ1-5; CDR3 protein: CAISGGTDYSNQPQHF
V gene: TRBV28; J gene: TRBJ2-2; CDR3 protein: CASSWTGGDGELFF
V gene: TRBV5-8; J gene: TRBJ1-2; CDR3 protein: CASSPREGQNYGYTF
V gene: TRBV11-3; J gene: TRBJ2-2; CDR3 protein: CASSFGRENTGELFF
V gene: TRBV18; J gene: TRBJ2-1; CDR3 protein: CASSPGQVNEQFF